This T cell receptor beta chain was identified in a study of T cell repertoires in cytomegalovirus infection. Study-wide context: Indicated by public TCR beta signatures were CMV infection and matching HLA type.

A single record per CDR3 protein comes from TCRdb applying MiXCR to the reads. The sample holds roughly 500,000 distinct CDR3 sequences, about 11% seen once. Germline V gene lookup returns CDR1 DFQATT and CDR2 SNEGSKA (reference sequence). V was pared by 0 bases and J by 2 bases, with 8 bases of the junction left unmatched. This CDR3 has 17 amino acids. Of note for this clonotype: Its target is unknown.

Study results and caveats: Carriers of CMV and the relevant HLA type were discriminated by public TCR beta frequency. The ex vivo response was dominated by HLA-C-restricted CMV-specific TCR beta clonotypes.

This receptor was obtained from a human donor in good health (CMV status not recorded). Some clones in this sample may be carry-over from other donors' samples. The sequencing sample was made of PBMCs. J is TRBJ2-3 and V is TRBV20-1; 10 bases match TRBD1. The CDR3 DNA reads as TGCAGTGCTAGAGACCCGACAGGGGGCTTGGACACAGATACGCAGTATTTT. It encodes CSARDPTGGLDTDTQYF.